A single sample is the source of the 5 T cell receptor beta chains below, sequenced in a study of shared T cell receptors in the human thymus. Libraries were prepared by immunoSEQ multiplex PCR; TCRdb keeps only in-frame clonotypes and omits some of them. The sample lists approximately 580,000 clones, around three quarters occurring once. The same sample was also used in a study of human thymus T cells.

Sequencing was done on a sample of thymocytes. The receptors originated from a boy under two years old with a congenital heart defect.

The chain uses TRBV4-2 and TRBJ2-1, with 9 bases identical to TRBD1. Germline values: CDR1 LGHNA, CDR2 YNFKEQ. V shed 7 bases and J 7 bases; nucleotides not matched to a gene: 11. The CDR3 sequence is 15 residues long. In nucleotides, the CDR3 is TGTGCCAGCACGCAAGGGACAGGGTATGGTAATGAGCAGTTCTTC. Amino acid sequence: CASTQGTGYGNEQFF.

J is TRBJ2-7 and V is TRBV7-8; D is unclear. The CDR3 sequence is 14 residues long. The V gene lost 5 bases and the J gene lost 2 bases, with 13 bases spanning the gap. Germline loops: CDR1 SGHVS, CDR2 FQNEAQ. CDR3 nucleotide sequence: TGTGCCAGCAGCCCAAAACCAGAAACCTACGAGCAGTACTTC. This codes for CASSPKPETYEQYF.

The chain carries TRBV27 and TRBJ2-7, with 7 bases fitting TRBD1. The CDR3 has 16 residues. J lost 10 bases, V lost 6 bases, and 21 bases had no gene match. Germline loops: CDR1 MNHEY, CDR2 SMNVEV (reference sequence). The CDR3 is CASSPRRYYGTAVQYF. DNA for the CDR3: TGTGCCAGCAGCCCCAGACGTTACTACGGGACAGCAGTACAGTACTTC.

This chain uses TRBV7-9 with TRBJ2-3; TRBD1 might be the D (5 bases). The CDR3 covers 14 residues. Deletions cut 3 bases from V and 3 bases from J, with 10 bases between. Germline loops: CDR1 SEHNR, CDR2 FQNEAQ (reference sequence). This CDR3 is CASSFQNRTDTQYF. CDR3 sequence (DNA): TGTGCCAGCAGCTTCCAAAACAGGACAGATACGCAGTATTTT.

This chain connects TRBV19 to TRBJ2-7; D remains unclear. The germline V gene has CDR1 LNHDA and CDR2 SQIVND (reference sequence). The length of the CDR3 is 13 residues. The germline V and J ends were trimmed by 10 bases and 0 bases, with 13 bases remaining between them. The CDR3 nucleotides are TGTGCCACCTCCCGCCCGGGCTCCTACGAGCAGTACTTC. As protein: CATSRPGSYEQYF. Together with reference TRBV19 and TRBJ2-7, the CDR3 gives the full variable domain: DGGITQSPKYLFRKEGQNVTLSCEQNLNHDAMYWYRQDPGQGLRLIYYSQIVNDFQKGDIAEGYSVSREKKESFPLTVTSAQKNPTAFYLCATSRPGSYEQYFGPGTRLTVT.